The 18 T cell receptor beta chains given below trace back to one sample, sequenced in a study of blood T cells in healthy people across ages. For the second PCR, which ran for roughly 6 to 11 cycles, a sample-barcoded 5' primer and a J-beta primer mix were used. MiXCR was run by TCRdb on the 5' RACE reads, yielding one entry per CDR3 protein. The table includes about 780,000 distinct CDR3 sequences, 62% detected once. What was sequenced was blood. These receptors all come from a man aged 25 to 45 in good health.

CDR3 DNA: TGTGCCACCAGCAGAGAGCTTTTAGCGGGGGGCCGACTCGAGCAGTACTTC. The encoded protein is CATSRELLAGGRLEQYF. The V call is TRBV15, the J call TRBJ2-7; 10 bases are shared with TRBD2. J lost 6 bases, V lost 0 bases, and 11 bases had no gene match. The V gene's germline CDR1 is LNHNV and CDR2 YYDKDF (reference sequence). The CDR3 consists of 17 residues.

This clonotype was seen a handful of times. The chain has TRBV10-3 and TRBJ2-7; D is unresolved. The germline gives CDR1 ENHRY, CDR2 SYGVKD. CDR3 size: 17 residues. With 10 bases removed from V and 0 bases from J, the gap between germline ends came to 25 bases. CDR3 in amino acids: CASRKTARTVSSYEQYF. The CDR3 nucleotides are TGTGCCAGCCGAAAAACCGCGCGGACGGTGAGCTCCTACGAGCAGTACTTC.

The chain links TRBV27 to TRBJ1-2; D is ambiguous. This CDR3 region has 12 residues. Germline V CDR1 and CDR2: MNHEY, SMNVEV (reference sequence). V lost 1 base and J 6 bases, leaving 6 bases between the germline ends. CDR3 in amino acids: CASSLYGHGYTF. The CDR3 nucleotides are TGTGCCAGCAGTTTATATGGTCATGGCTACACCTTC.

This clonotype has only a few counts. This chain links TRBV29-1 with TRBJ2-4; a possible D gene is TRBD1 (5 bases). Judging by the DNA end, TRBJ2-7 fits better; the J call may be wrong. The CDR3 sequence is 12 residues long. Germline CDR1 SQVTM, CDR2 ANQGSEA. The CDR3 protein is CSVVGQGDEQYF. The CDR3, as DNA: TGCAGCGTTGTGGGGCAGGGTGACGAGCAGTACTTC.

There are a few counts of this clonotype. The chain links TRBV12-3 or TRBV12-4 to TRBJ1-5; D perhaps matches TRBD1 (5 bases). Trimming pared 5 bases from V and 0 bases from J, leaving 17 bases between. The CDR3 loop spans 17 amino acids. The CDR3 region is CASSEGLGERSNQPQHF. CDR3 coding DNA: TGTGCCAGCAGTGAGGGCCTAGGGGAGCGTAGCAATCAGCCCCAGCATTTT.

The chain links TRBV29-1 to TRBJ2-7, with 8 bases lining up with TRBD1. The CDR3 runs 14 residues. From germline, CDR1 is SQVTM and CDR2 ANQGSEA. V shed 4 bases, J shed 2 bases, and the junction held 7 bases outside the gene matches. CDR3 sequence reads: CSVAETGVPYEQYF. For the CDR3, the DNA is TGCAGCGTTGCGGAGACAGGGGTTCCCTACGAGCAGTACTTC.

This clonotype was observed a few times. The chain couples TRBV29-1 to TRBJ2-1; D is unclear. Trimming removed 0 bases from V and 7 bases from J, with 10 bases in between. The CDR3 consists of 13 residues. The germline CDR1 and CDR2 sequences are SQVTM and ANQGSEA. CDR3 loop: CSVEEGRVNEQFF. CDR3 nucleotides: TGCAGCGTTGAAGAGGGTAGGGTAAATGAGCAGTTCTTC.

This clonotype appeared a single time. This chain joins TRBV28 and TRBJ2-6; D call uncertain. Germline V gene sequence: CDR1 MDHEN, CDR2 SYDVKM. Trimming took 4 bases from V and 0 from J, leaving 16 bases between them. This CDR3 is 18 amino acids long. This CDR3 is CASSSGSPLLSGANVLTF. The CDR3, as DNA: TGTGCCAGCAGTTCCGGGTCACCTCTTCTCTCTGGGGCCAACGTCCTGACTTTC.

This chain links TRBV28 with TRBJ2-7; D unresolved. The CDR3 length is 14 residues. V was shortened by 2 bases and J by 0 bases, with 8 bases between the two germline ends. Germline assignment: CDR1 MDHEN and CDR2 SYDVKM. This CDR3 is CASSLLGLSYEQYF. For the CDR3, the DNA is TGTGCCAGCAGTTTACTAGGCCTCTCCTACGAGCAGTACTTC. The full variable domain, with the rest looked up from reference TRBV28 and TRBJ2-7, is DVKVTQSSRYLVKRTGEKVFLECVQDMDHENMFWYRQDPGLGLRLIYFSYDVKMKEKGDIPEGYSVSREKKERFSLILESASTNQTSMYLCASSLLGLSYEQYFGPGTRLTVT.

The chain has TRBV5-1 and TRBJ2-1; 11 nucleotides align to TRBD1. Germline V gene sequence: CDR1 SGHRS, CDR2 YFSETQ. After removal of 4 bases from V and 7 bases from J, the junction contained 4 bases not matched to a gene. The CDR3 is 14 amino acids. This CDR3 reads CASSRTGGLNEQFF. In DNA, the CDR3 is TGCGCCAGCAGCCGGACAGGGGGCTTGAATGAGCAGTTCTTC.

Here the CDR3 DNA reads TGTGCCAGCAAGGATCCCTACGAGCAGTACTTC. Amino acid sequence: CASKDPYEQYF. The rearrangement uses TRBV2 and TRBJ2-7; the D is unclear. The germline V and J ends were trimmed by 7 bases and 2 bases, with 6 bases remaining between them. Germline V lookup: CDR1 SNHLY, CDR2 FYNNEI. The CDR3 totals 11 residues.

The CDR3 loop reads CASSQQRGAPQFF. CDR3 bases: TGTGCCAGCAGCCAACAGAGGGGCGCCCCGCAGTTCTTC. The V gene is TRBV6-2 or TRBV6-3, the J gene TRBJ2-1, with D possibly called TRBD1 or TRBD2 (5 bases each). Between the trimmed V and J ends, which lost 6 bases and 12 bases, there was a span of 18 bases. CDR1 and CDR2 (germline): MNHEY, SVGEGT. The CDR3 sequence is 13 residues long.

The chain carries TRBV12-3 or TRBV12-4 and TRBJ2-1, with TRBD2 matching over 12 bases. V was pared by 3 bases and J by 3 bases, with 12 bases of the junction left unmatched. The CDR3 runs 19 residues. The CDR3 sequence is CASSLRLAGAADIYNEQFF. DNA for the CDR3: TGTGCCAGCAGTTTGAGACTAGCGGGGGCCGCAGATATCTACAATGAGCAGTTCTTC.

The chain combines TRBV20-1 with TRBJ2-5; 7 nucleotides align to TRBD1. Judging by the DNA end, TRBJ2-4 fits better; the J call may be wrong. CDR3 length equals 13 residues. Germline CDR1 is DFQATT and CDR2 is SNEGSKA (reference sequence). CDR3 coding DNA: TGCAGTGTTGAGGACAGGGCCAAAAACATTCAGTACTTC. Protein: CSVEDRAKNIQYF.

The rearrangement uses TRBV10-3 and TRBJ2-3; TRBD1 aligns across 7 bases. V shed 8 bases, J shed 5 bases, and the junction held 13 bases outside the gene matches. CDR1 is ENHRY, CDR2 SYGVKD, per germline. This CDR3 spans 15 amino acids. The CDR3, as DNA: TGTGCCATCGGCCAACAGGGGTTGGTGGTAGATACGCAGTATTTT. It is translated as CAIGQQGLVVDTQYF.

The table lists this clonotype with a few counts. The chain uses TRBV7-3 and TRBJ2-7; 7 nucleotides line up with TRBD1. Germline V gene sequence: CDR1 SGHTA, CDR2 FQGTGA. The trim removed 5 bases at V and 1 base at J, leaving 5 bases unmatched. The CDR3 spans 14 residues. This chain's CDR3 is CASSKSGQSYEQYF. The CDR3 DNA reads TGTGCCAGCAGCAAATCGGGACAGTCCTACGAGCAGTACTTC.

This clonotype was seen ten or more times. The chain recombines TRBV25-1 with TRBJ1-6; possibly TRBD1 for D (5 bases). Germline V gives CDR1 MGHDK, CDR2 SYGVNS. Trimming cost V 8 bases and J 6 bases, with 14 bases left between them. This CDR3 comprises 14 residues. The CDR3, as DNA: TGTGCCAGCTCTTTACCAGGGTTTAATTCACCCCTCCACTTT. This codes for CASSLPGFNSPLHF.

The chain is built from TRBV9 and TRBJ2-1; possible D gene TRBD2, 6 bases. This CDR3 has 15 residues. Germline CDR1 is SGDLS and CDR2 is YYNGEE. V lost 2 bases and J 5 bases, leaving 14 bases between the germline ends. The CDR3 DNA reads as TGTGCCAGCAGCGTCTGGGACTTGCGGCACAATGAGCAGTTCTTC. This sequence encodes CASSVWDLRHNEQFF.